The TCR beta chain described here comes from a study of blood T cell repertoires in COVID-19. Study information: Some COVID-19 samples were acute and others convalescent; all came from the United States, Italy and Spain. T cells, B-cell-depleted T cells, or PBMCs provided the cDNA or gDNA that served as material.

Original methodology: Reference gene primer amplification in the assay estimated nucleated cell counts. Assay: immunoSEQ multiplex PCR; the TCRdb copy retains only in-frame clones and omits some. V, J and clone size reflect that table, while D and trimming were determined from the DNA. The sample yields 52,000 or so clones, approximately 84% seen once. The sample comprised peripheral blood. The receptor comes from a human donor in a cohort sampled during active COVID-19.

The CDR3 nucleotides are TGTGCCAGCAGCACGACTAGCGGGATTGTGTGGCAGTACTTC. Translated, it gives CASSTTSGIVWQYF. The chain combines TRBV11-2 with TRBJ2-7; 11 positions match TRBD2. The germline gives CDR1 SGHAT, CDR2 FQNNGV. Trimming removed 5 bases from V and 9 bases from J; junction bases left unmatched: 9. CDR3 length: 14 amino acids.